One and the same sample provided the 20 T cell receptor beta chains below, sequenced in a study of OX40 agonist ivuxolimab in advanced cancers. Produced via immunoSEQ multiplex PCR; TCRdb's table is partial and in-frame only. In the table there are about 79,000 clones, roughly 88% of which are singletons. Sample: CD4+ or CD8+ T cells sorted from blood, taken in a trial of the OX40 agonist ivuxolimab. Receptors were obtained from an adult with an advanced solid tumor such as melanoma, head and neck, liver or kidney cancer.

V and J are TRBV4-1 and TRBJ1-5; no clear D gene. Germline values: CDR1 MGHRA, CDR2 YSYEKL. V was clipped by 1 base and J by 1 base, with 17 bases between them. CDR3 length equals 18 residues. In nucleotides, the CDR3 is TGCGCCAGCAGCCAAGTGGGTAATCCGTATATGAGCAATCAGCCCCAGCATTTT. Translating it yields CASSQVGNPYMSNQPQHF.

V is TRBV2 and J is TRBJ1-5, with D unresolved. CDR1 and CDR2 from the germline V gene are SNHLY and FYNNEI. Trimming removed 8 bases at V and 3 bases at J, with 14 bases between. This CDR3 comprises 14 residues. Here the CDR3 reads CASGYSDSNQPQHF. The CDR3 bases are TGTGCCAGCGGGTACAGTGACTCCAATCAGCCCCAGCATTTT.

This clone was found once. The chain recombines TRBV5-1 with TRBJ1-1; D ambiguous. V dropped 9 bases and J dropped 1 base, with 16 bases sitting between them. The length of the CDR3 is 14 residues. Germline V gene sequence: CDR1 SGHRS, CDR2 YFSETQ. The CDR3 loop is CATRIGATNTEAFF. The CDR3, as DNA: TGCGCCACCCGCATAGGAGCGACGAACACTGAAGCTTTCTTT.

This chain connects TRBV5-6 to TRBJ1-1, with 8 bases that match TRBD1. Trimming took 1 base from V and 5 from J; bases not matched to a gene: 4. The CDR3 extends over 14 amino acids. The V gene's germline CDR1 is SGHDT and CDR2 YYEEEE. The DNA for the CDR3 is TGTGCCAGCAGCTTGCCCCACAGGGGGACTGAAGCTTTCTTT. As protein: CASSLPHRGTEAFF.

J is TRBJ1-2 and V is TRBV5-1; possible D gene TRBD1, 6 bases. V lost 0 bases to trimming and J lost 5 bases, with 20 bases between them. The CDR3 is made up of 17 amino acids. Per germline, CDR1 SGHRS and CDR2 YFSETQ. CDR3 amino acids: CASSLDGNKGDMYGYTF. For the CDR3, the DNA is TGCGCCAGCAGCTTGGACGGGAACAAGGGGGACATGTATGGCTACACCTTC.

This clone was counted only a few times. DNA for the CDR3: TGTGCCAGTAGTAATCCCCACGGTGGGACAGGGGGAACAGATACGCAGTATTTT. It specifies CASSNPHGGTGGTDTQYF. The J gene is TRBJ2-3, the V gene TRBV19, with 11 bases aligning to TRBD1. The V segment lost 4 bases and the J segment 3 bases; nucleotides outside the gene matches: 12. The CDR3 is 18 amino acids. From germline, CDR1 is LNHDA and CDR2 SQIVND (reference sequence).

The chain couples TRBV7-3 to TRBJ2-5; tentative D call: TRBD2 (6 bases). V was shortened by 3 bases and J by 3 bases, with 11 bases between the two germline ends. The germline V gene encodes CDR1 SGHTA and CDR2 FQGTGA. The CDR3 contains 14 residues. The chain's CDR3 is CASSFGGEKETQYF. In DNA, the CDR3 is TGTGCCAGCAGCTTTGGCGGGGAAAAAGAGACCCAGTACTTC.

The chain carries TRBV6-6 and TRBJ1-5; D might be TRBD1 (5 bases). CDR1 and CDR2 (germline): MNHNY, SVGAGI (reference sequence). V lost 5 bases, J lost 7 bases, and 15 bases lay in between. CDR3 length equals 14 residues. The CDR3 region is CASSQGPGAQPQHF. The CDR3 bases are TGTGCCAGCAGTCAAGGCCCCGGGGCACAGCCCCAGCATTTT.

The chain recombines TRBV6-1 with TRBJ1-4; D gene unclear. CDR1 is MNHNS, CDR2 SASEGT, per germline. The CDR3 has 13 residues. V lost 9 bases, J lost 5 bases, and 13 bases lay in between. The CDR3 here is CASTGSLNEKLFF. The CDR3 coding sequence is TGTGCCAGTACCGGGTCGCTGAATGAAAAACTGTTTTTT.

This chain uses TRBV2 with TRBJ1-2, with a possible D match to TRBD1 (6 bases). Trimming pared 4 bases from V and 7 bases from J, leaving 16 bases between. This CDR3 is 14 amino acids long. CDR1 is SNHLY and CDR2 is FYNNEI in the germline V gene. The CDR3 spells CASSGTGNWLGYTF. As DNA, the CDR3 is TGTGCCAGCAGTGGTACAGGGAACTGGCTTGGCTACACCTTC.

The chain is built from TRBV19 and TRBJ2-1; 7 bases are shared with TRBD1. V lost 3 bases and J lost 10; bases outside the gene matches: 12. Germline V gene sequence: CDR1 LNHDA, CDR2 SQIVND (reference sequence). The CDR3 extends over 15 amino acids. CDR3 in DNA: TGTGCCAGTAGTATTACAGGGGCCGCGACGGCCGAGCAGTTCTTC. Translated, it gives CASSITGAATAEQFF.

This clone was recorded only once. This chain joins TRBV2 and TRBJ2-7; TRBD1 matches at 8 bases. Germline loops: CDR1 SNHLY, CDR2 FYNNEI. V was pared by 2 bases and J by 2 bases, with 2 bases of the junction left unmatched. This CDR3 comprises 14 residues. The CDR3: CASSENRGAYEQYF. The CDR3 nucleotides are TGTGCCAGCAGTGAAAACAGGGGGGCCTACGAGCAGTACTTC.

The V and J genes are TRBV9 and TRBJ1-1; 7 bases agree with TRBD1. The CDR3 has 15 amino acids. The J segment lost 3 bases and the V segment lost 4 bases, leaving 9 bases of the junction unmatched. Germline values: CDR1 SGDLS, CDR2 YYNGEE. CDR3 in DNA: TGTGCCAGCAGCCCCAGACAGGGTAGGGACACTGAAGCTTTCTTT. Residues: CASSPRQGRDTEAFF.

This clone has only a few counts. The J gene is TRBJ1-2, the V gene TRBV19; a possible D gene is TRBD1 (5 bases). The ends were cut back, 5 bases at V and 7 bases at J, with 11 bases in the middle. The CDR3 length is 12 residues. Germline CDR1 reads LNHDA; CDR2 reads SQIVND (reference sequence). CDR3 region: CASSSRTSGYTF. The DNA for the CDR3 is TGTGCCAGTAGTTCGAGGACAAGTGGCTACACCTTC.

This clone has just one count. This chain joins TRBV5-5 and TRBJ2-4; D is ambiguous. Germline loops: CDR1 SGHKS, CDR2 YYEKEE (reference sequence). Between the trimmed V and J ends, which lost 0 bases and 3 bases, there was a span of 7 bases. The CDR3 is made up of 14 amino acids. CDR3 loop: CASSLGRDKNIQYF. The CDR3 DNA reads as TGTGCCAGCAGCTTGGGACGCGACAAAAACATTCAGTACTTC.

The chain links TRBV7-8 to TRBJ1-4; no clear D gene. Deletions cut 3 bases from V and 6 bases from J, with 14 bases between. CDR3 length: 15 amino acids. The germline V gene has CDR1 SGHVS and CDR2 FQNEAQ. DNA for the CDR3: TGTGCCAGCAGCTTCCGGGGATCGGGTGATGAAAAACTGTTTTTT. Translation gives CASSFRGSGDEKLFF. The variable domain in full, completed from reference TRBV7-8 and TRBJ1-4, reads GAGVSQSPRYKVAKRGQDVALRCDPISGHVSLFWYQQALGQGPEFLTYFQNEAQLDKSGLPSDRFFAERPEGSVSTLKIQRTQQEDSAVYLCASSFRGSGDEKLFFGSGTQLSVL.

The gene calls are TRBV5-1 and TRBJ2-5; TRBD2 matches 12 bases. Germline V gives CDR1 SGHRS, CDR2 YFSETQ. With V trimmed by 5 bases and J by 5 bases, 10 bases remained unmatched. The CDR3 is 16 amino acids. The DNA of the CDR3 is TGCGCCAGCAGTCGTACTAGCGGGGGGATAGGGGAGACCCAGTACTTC. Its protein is CASSRTSGGIGETQYF.

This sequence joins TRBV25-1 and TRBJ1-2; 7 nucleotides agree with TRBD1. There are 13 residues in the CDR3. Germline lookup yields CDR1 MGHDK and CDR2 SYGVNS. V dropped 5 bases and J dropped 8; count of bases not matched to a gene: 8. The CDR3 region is CASSQNRGRGYTF. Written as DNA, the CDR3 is TGTGCCAGCAGTCAAAACAGGGGCAGGGGCTACACCTTC.

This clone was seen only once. CDR3 amino acids: CARQGREDTQYF. CDR3 in DNA: TGTGCCCGACAGGGGAGGGAAGATACGCAGTATTTT. The chain combines TRBV30 with TRBJ2-3, with D possibly being TRBD1 (8 bases). Germline V gene sequence: CDR1 GTSNPN, CDR2 SVGIG (reference sequence). V was clipped by 8 bases and J by 5 bases, with 14 bases between them. The CDR3 consists of 12 residues.

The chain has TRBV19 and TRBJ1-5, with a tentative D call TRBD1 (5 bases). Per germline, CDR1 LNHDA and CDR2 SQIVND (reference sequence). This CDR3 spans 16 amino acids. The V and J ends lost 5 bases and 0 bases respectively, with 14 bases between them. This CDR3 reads CASSYWGGYSNQPQHF. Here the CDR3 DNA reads TGTGCCAGTAGTTACTGGGGGGGGTATAGCAATCAGCCCCAGCATTTT.